These 20 T cell receptor beta chains were sequenced from one sample in a study of TIL therapy for anti-PD-1-resistant metastatic lung cancer. Time point in this sample: pre-treatment sample, taken before nivolumab and TIL therapy. The tumor samples were excised metastases, mostly pleural nodules or supraclavicular lymph nodes. Sequencing used immunoSEQ v3. Data came from immunoSEQ multiplex PCR; TCRdb stores just in-frame clones and leaves some out. The sample records about 26,000 clones, 72% being singletons. Sequences were derived from tumor tissue, sampled at baseline. The receptors were sampled from a person aged 25-80 years with non-small cell lung cancer.

The CDR3 sequence: CATQPGQGPIELYEQYF. The CDR3 nucleotides are TGTGCCACCCAACCGGGACAGGGGCCTATTGAGTTGTACGAGCAGTACTTC. This rearrangement joins TRBV10-3 to TRBJ2-7, with 10 bases matching TRBD1. The CDR3 totals 17 residues. CDR1 and CDR2 from the germline V gene are ENHRY and SYGVKD. V shed 10 bases and J 4 bases; nucleotides not matched to a gene: 19.

The rearrangement uses TRBV12-2 and TRBJ2-3; the table gives TRBD2 as D, unverified against the DNA. TRBV12-2 is recorded as a pseudogene. The CDR3 contains 16 residues. CDR3 amino acids: CASRAGADGGSDTQYF. The CDR3, as DNA: TGTGCAAGTCGCGCCGGGGCGGACGGGGGGTCAGATACGCAGTATTTT.

This rearrangement joins TRBV27 to TRBJ2-3; tentative D call: TRBD2 (6 bases). CDR1 MNHEY and CDR2 SMNVEV come from the germline V gene (reference sequence). CDR3 length: 14 residues. Trimming pared 5 bases from V and 10 bases from J, leaving 19 bases between. Here the CDR3 DNA reads TGTGCCAGCAGTCCCGGGTGGTCTAGCGTCGCGCAGTATTTT. Translation: CASSPGWSSVAQYF.

This clone was seen a few times. The chain carries TRBV2 and TRBJ1-2; TRBD1 might be the D (6 bases). There are 15 residues in the CDR3. The V end lost 5 bases, the J end lost 6 bases, and 19 bases lay between the germline ends. In germline, CDR1 is SNHLY, CDR2 FYNNEI. CDR3 loop: CASSFDGQYNHGYTF. The CDR3 DNA reads as TGTGCCAGCAGTTTCGACGGACAGTACAACCATGGCTACACCTTC.

The rearrangement joins TRBV30 to TRBJ2-2; the D is unclear. Between the trimmed V and J ends, which lost 8 bases and 8 bases, there was a span of 18 bases. CDR1 and CDR2 from the germline V gene are GTSNPN and SVGIG (reference sequence). The CDR3 extends over 13 amino acids. CDR3: CAGLTVVLGELFF. In DNA form, the CDR3 reads TGTGCCGGTCTAACGGTGGTTTTGGGGGAGCTGTTTTTT.

V is TRBV5-1 and J is TRBJ2-7; TRBD1 matches 10 bases. The CDR3 is 17 residues long. Germline-derived CDR1 and CDR2 are SGHRS and YFSETQ. Germline trimming cut 1 base from V and 3 bases from J; bases unmatched to any gene: 10. The CDR3 coding sequence is TGCGCCAGCAGCTTGAGTTGGACAGGGGGAGGAGGCTACGAGCAGTACTTC. It translates to CASSLSWTGGGGYEQYF.

The chain recombines TRBV10-3 with TRBJ2-6; unclear D gene. Germline V gives CDR1 ENHRY, CDR2 SYGVKD. This CDR3 has 18 amino acids. Deletions cut 2 bases from V and 1 base from J, with 15 bases between. In DNA form, the CDR3 reads TGTGCCATCAGTGAGAATAGGAGATACTCTTCTGGGGCCAACGTCCTGACTTTC. Its protein product is CAISENRRYSSGANVLTF.

The chain joins TRBV6-1 to TRBJ1-3; D call uncertain. The CDR3 is 12 amino acids. Germline CDR1 reads MNHNS; CDR2 reads SASEGT. Between the trimmed V and J ends, which lost 3 bases and 3 bases, there was a span of 3 bases. CDR3 region: CASSDRGNTIYF. CDR3 coding DNA: TGTGCCAGCAGTGACCGTGGAAACACCATATATTTT.

The genes are TRBV7-2 and TRBJ1-1, with unresolved D. The ends were cut back, 0 bases at V and 4 bases at J, with 9 bases in the middle. The germline CDR1 and CDR2 sequences are SGHTA and FQGNSA. The CDR3 has 14 residues. The chain's CDR3 is CASSLAARGTEAFF. CDR3 nucleotide sequence: TGTGCCAGCAGCTTAGCGGCACGGGGCACTGAAGCTTTCTTT.

The rearrangement uses TRBV29-1 and TRBJ2-1, with D tentatively TRBD1 (5 bases). CDR1 and CDR2 from the germline V gene are SQVTM and ANQGSEA. CDR3 length equals 13 residues. V lost 3 bases, J lost 1 base, and 7 bases lay in between. DNA for the CDR3: TGCAGCGTTGAGCAGGGATCCTACAATGAGCAGTTCTTC. Translated, it gives CSVEQGSYNEQFF.

The rearrangement joins TRBV6-1 to TRBJ2-7, with TRBD2 identical over 9 bases. The germline CDR1 and CDR2 sequences are MNHNS and SASEGT. Unmatched junction bases numbered 10, after V lost 7 bases and J lost 6 bases. The CDR3 is made up of 14 amino acids. CDR3 sequence: CASKKAGGGGEQYF. The CDR3 nucleotides read TGTGCCAGCAAGAAGGCGGGGGGGGGCGGCGAGCAGTACTTC.

The CDR3 DNA reads as TGTGCCAGCAGTATGACAGGGATGGGAACAGATACGCAGTATTTT. Its translation is CASSMTGMGTDTQYF. The chain uses TRBV25-1 and TRBJ2-3; 7 bases match TRBD1. The trim removed 5 bases at V and 3 bases at J, leaving 8 bases unmatched. The CDR3 runs 15 residues. Germline-derived CDR1 and CDR2 are MGHDK and SYGVNS. The variable domain in full, with the rest retrieved from reference TRBV25-1 and TRBJ2-3, is EADIYQTPRYLVIGTGKKITLECSQTMGHDKMYWYQQDPGMELHLIHYSYGVNSTEKGDLSSESTVSRIRTEHFPLTLESARPSHTSQYLCASSMTGMGTDTQYFGPGTRLTVL.

The chain links TRBV9 to TRBJ1-2; D call uncertain. The CDR3 loop spans 15 amino acids. From germline, CDR1 is SGDLS and CDR2 YYNGEE. With 0 bases removed from V and 0 bases from J, the gap between germline ends came to 9 bases. The CDR3 DNA is TGTGCCAGCAGCGTAGATGCGGGCCCTAACTATGGCTACACCTTC. It translates to CASSVDAGPNYGYTF.

This clone was counted a single time. The J gene is TRBJ2-2, the V gene TRBV9; D not resolved. This CDR3 region has 13 residues. Germline V gives CDR1 SGDLS, CDR2 YYNGEE. The V end lost 0 bases, the J end lost 6 bases, and 6 bases lay between the germline ends. CDR3 sequence reads: CASSVVSPGELFF. The CDR3 DNA sequence: TGTGCCAGCAGCGTAGTGTCCCCCGGGGAGCTGTTTTTT.

The rearrangement uses TRBV11-3 and TRBJ2-7; D is possibly TRBD1 or TRBD2 (5 bases each). CDR1 is SGHNT and CDR2 is YENEEA in the germline V gene. The CDR3 has 16 amino acids. V was shortened by 5 bases and J by 2 bases, with 19 bases between the two germline ends. Here the CDR3 DNA reads TGTGCCAGCAGCCCAAGGGACCGGGGCCTAACCTACGAGCAGTACTTC. Translating gives CASSPRDRGLTYEQYF.

V and J are TRBV21-1 and TRBJ2-7; the table gives TRBD1 as D, unverified against the DNA. TRBV21-1 counts as a pseudogene. The CDR3 length is 13 residues. CDR3: CASRVRDTYEQYF. The CDR3 nucleotides are TGTGCCAGCAGGGTTCGGGACACCTACGAGCAGTACTTC.

The chain uses TRBV13 and TRBJ1-2; 10 bases match TRBD1. The V segment lost 2 bases and the J segment 6 bases; nucleotides outside the gene matches: 12. This CDR3 has 17 residues. Per the germline V gene, CDR1 is PRHDT and CDR2 is FYEKMQ (reference sequence). CDR3 nucleotide sequence: TGTGCCAGCAGCTTATGGCTATCGACAGGGGGCTCGGATGGCTACACCTTC. This gives the protein CASSLWLSTGGSDGYTF. Looking up the rest from reference TRBV13 and TRBJ1-2 gives the full variable domain: AAGVIQSPRHLIKEKRETATLKCYPIPRHDTVYWYQQGPGQDPQFLISFYEKMQSDKGSIPDRFSAQQFSDYHSELNMSSLELGDSALYFCASSLWLSTGGSDGYTFGSGTRLTVV.

The CDR3 sequence: CAIRDRGTYEQYF. DNA of the CDR3: TGTGCCATTCGGGACAGGGGAACCTACGAGCAGTACTTC. This chain connects TRBV10-3 to TRBJ2-7, with 10 bases identical to TRBD1. From germline, CDR1 is ENHRY and CDR2 SYGVKD. The CDR3 sequence is 13 residues long. Losses at the gene ends were 9 bases for V and 2 bases for J; bases not matched to a gene: 4.

This clone was seen a few times. CDR3 residues: CASITSHSWGNYGYTF. DNA of the CDR3: TGTGCCAGTATTACATCGCACAGTTGGGGGAACTATGGCTACACCTTC. The chain has TRBV19 and TRBJ1-2; perhaps TRBD1 as D (5 bases). From germline, CDR1 is LNHDA and CDR2 SQIVND (reference sequence). CDR3 size: 16 residues. V lost 7 bases and J 2 bases, leaving 20 bases between the germline ends.

The rearrangement links TRBV19 to TRBJ1-5; 8 nucleotides line up with TRBD1. V dropped 10 bases and J dropped 5; count of bases not matched to a gene: 7. The CDR3 is made up of 13 amino acids. From germline, CDR1 is LNHDA and CDR2 SQIVND (reference sequence). In DNA form, the CDR3 reads TGTGCCAACCCAGGGGGCCCCTATCAGCCCCAGCATTTT. Residues: CANPGGPYQPQHF.